This is a list of T cell receptor beta chains from one sample in a study of shared clonotypes between healthy human individuals. Data came from immunoSEQ multiplex PCR; TCRdb stores just in-frame clones and leaves some out. The table shows around 750,000 clones, with 74% occurring only once. Sequenced sample: memory CD4+ T cells sorted from blood. The receptors were sampled from a woman in her twenties or thirties in good health. Each CDR3 is given without its conserved first and last residue. The D gene is left open where the match is weak.

TRBV28	TRBD1	TRBJ2-1	ASSSPGQLTYNEQF
TRBV7-2	TRBD1	TRBJ2-7	ASRSGTGTYEQY
TRBV14	-	TRBJ1-1	ASSQEGAGTEAF
TRBV7-6	-	TRBJ1-4	ASSLGPSREKLF
TRBV9	TRBD1	TRBJ2-7	ASSATTGGGHEQY
TRBV7-9	TRBD2	TRBJ2-7	ASSRLSGRALDEQY
TRBV7-7	TRBD1	TRBJ2-5	ASSVDREQTQY
TRBV29-1	-	TRBJ2-7	SVELAESSYEQY
TRBV6-1	TRBD1	TRBJ2-7	ASSGTGEGFSHEQY
TRBV6-6	TRBD2	TRBJ2-1	ASTQGLAGVNEQF
TRBV28	-	TRBJ1-2	ASSLRTLNYGYT
TRBV7-9	TRBD2	TRBJ2-7	ASSLISGSGDEQY
TRBV6-5	-	TRBJ1-2	ASSYSTTGTGGYT
TRBV2	-	TRBJ2-1	ASSDDSSSYNEQF
TRBV4-2	TRBD2	TRBJ2-3	ASSTGMTSGKGDTQY
TRBV19	-	TRBJ1-1	ASSARLGEAF
TRBV27	TRBD2	TRBJ2-7	ASSFSSGRRYEQY
TRBV25-1	TRBD1	TRBJ2-1	ASSRTGALWNEQF
TRBV5-1	TRBD1	TRBJ2-7	ASSLPGTGSYEQY
TRBV7-2	-	TRBJ1-5	ASSLFQGSTQPQH
TRBV25-1	-	TRBJ1-1	ASSEVGNTEAF
TRBV7-8	-	TRBJ2-3	ASSAVDTQY
TRBV7-3	TRBD2	TRBJ2-2	ASSSPLAGGATGELF
TRBV6-5	-	TRBJ2-2	ASRASSVAGELF
TRBV5-1	TRBD1	TRBJ2-4	ASSPGQGVAKNIQY
TRBV4-2	-	TRBJ2-7	ASSQDLGKGSYEQY
TRBV7-9	-	TRBJ1-1	ASSRTANTEAF
TRBV5-1	-	TRBJ1-3	ASSLDAGTGNTIY
TRBV28	TRBD2	TRBJ2-6	ASTSGGSGANVLT
TRBV25-1	-	TRBJ2-7	ASKTESYEQY
TRBV19	-	TRBJ2-2	ASSIDNTGELF
TRBV10-3	-	TRBJ2-7	AISEGTSYEQY
TRBV27	-	TRBJ2-7	ASSSFQGNEQY
TRBV6-1	-	TRBJ1-2	ASSESNGANYGYT
TRBV5-1	TRBD2	TRBJ2-1	ASCFGLAVNNEQF